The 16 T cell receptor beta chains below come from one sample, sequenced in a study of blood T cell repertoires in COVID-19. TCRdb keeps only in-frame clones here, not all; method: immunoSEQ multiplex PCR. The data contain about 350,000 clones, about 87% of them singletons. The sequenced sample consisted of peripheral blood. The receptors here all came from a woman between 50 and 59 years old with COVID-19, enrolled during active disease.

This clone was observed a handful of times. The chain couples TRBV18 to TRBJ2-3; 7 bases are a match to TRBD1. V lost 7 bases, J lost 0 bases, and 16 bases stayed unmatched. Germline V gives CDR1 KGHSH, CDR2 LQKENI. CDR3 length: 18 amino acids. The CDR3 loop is CASYSEGTATPSTDTQYF. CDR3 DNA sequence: TGTGCCAGCTACTCAGAGGGGACAGCCACCCCTAGCACAGATACGCAGTATTTT.

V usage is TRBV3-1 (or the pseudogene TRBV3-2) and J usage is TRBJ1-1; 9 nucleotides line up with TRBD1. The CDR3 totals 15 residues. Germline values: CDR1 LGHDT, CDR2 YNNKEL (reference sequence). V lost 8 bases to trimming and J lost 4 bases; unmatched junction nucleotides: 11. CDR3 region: CASGDLGQGRTEAFF. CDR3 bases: TGTGCCAGCGGGGATCTGGGACAGGGACGCACTGAAGCTTTCTTT.

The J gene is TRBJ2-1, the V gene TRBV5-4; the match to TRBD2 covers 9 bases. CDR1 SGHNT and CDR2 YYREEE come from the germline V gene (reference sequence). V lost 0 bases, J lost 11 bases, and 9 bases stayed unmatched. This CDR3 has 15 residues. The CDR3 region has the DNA TGTGCCAGCAGCTTGGATGCGGGAGGGGGGAAAAAGCAGTTCTTC. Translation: CASSLDAGGGKKQFF.

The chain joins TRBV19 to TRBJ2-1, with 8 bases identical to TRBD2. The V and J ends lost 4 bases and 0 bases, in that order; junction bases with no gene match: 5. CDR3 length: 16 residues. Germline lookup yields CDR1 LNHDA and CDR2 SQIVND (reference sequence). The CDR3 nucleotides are TGTGCCAGTAGTAGGGCCGGGACTAGCTCCTACAATGAGCAGTTCTTC. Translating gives CASSRAGTSSYNEQFF.

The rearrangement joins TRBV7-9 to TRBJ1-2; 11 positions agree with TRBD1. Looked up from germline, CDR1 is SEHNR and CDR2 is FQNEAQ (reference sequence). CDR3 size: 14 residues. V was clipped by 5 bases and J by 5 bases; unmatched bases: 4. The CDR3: CASSKDRGRYGYTF. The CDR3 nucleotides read TGTGCCAGCAGCAAGGACAGGGGGCGTTATGGCTACACCTTC. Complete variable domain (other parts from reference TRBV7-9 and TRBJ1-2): DTGVSQNPRHKITKRGQNVTFRCDPISEHNRLYWYRQTLGQGPEFLTYFQNEAQLEKSRLLSDRFSAERPKGSFSTLEIQRTEQGDSAMYLCASSKDRGRYGYTFGSGTRLTVV.

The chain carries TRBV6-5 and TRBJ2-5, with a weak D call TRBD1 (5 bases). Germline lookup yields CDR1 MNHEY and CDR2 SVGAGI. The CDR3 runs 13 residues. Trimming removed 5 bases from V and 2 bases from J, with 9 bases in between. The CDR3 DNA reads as TGTGCCAGCAGTCAATGGACACAAGAGACCCAGTACTTC. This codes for CASSQWTQETQYF.

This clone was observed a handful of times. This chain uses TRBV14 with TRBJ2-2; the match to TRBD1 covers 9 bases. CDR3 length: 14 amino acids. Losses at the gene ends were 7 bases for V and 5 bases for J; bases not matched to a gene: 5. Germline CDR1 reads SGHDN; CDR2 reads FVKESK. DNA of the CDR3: TGTGCCAGCAACAGGGGGCCCAGGACCGGGGAGCTGTTTTTT. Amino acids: CASNRGPRTGELFF. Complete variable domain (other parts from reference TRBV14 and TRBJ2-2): EAGVTQFPSHSVIEKGQTVTLRCDPISGHDNLYWYRRVMGKEIKFLLHFVKESKQDESGMPNNRFLAERTGGTYSTLKVQPAELEDSGVYFCASNRGPRTGELFFGEGSRLTVL.

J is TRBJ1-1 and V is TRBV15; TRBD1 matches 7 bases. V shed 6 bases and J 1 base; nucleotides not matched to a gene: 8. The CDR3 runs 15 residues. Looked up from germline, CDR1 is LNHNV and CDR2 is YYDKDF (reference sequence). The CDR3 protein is CATRDRNLQNTEAFF. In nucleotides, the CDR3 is TGTGCCACCAGGGACAGGAACCTACAGAACACTGAAGCTTTCTTT.

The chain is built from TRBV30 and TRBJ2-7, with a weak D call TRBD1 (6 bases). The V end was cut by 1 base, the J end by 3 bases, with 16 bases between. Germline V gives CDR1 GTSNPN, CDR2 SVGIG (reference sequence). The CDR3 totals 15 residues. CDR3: CAWSALTGRVYEQYF. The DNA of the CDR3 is TGTGCCTGGAGTGCCCTGACAGGAAGGGTCTACGAGCAGTACTTC.

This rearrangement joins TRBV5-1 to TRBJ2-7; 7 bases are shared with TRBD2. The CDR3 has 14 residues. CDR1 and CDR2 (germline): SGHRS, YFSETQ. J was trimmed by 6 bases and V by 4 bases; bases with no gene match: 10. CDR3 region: CASSPGLDILEQYF. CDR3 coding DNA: TGCGCCAGCAGCCCCGGACTAGATATACTCGAGCAGTACTTC. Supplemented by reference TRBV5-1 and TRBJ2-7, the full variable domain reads KAGVTQTPRYLIKTRGQQVTLSCSPISGHRSVSWYQQTPGQGLQFLFEYFSETQRNKGNFPGRFSGRQFSNSRSEMNVSTLELGDSALYLCASSPGLDILEQYFGPGTRLTVT.

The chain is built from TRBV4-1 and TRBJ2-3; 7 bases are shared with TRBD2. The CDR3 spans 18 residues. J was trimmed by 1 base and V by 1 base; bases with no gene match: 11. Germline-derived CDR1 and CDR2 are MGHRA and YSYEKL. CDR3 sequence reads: CASSQVKAGTGRTDTQYF. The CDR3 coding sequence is TGCGCCAGCAGCCAAGTCAAAGCGGGAACTGGGCGCACAGATACGCAGTATTTT.

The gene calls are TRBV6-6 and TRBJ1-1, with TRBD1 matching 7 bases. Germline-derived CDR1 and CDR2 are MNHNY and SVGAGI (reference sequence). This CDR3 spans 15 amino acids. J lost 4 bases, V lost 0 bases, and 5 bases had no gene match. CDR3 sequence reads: CASSYSEGAATEAFF. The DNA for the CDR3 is TGTGCCAGCAGTTACTCTGAGGGGGCAGCCACTGAAGCTTTCTTT.

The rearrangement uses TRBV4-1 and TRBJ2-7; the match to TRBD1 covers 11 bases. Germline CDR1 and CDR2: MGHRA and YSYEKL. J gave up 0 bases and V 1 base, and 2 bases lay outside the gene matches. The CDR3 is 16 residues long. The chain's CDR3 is CASSQAGQGASYEQYF. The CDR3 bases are TGCGCCAGCAGCCAAGCTGGACAGGGGGCCTCCTACGAGCAGTACTTC.

Here the CDR3 DNA reads TGTGCCAGCAGTTCACCCCAGACTAGCGGCTACGAGCAGTACTTC. Protein product: CASSSPQTSGYEQYF. The chain employs TRBV6-2 or TRBV6-3 and TRBJ2-7; TRBD2 matches 9 bases. Germline CDR1 is MNHEY and CDR2 is SVGEGT. The CDR3 totals 15 residues. V lost 4 bases and J lost 3; bases outside the gene matches: 7.

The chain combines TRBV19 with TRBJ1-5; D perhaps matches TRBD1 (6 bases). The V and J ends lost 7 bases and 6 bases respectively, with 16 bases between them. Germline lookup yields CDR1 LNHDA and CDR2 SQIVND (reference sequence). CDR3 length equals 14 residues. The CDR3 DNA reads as TGTGCCAGTAATTCCGGACAGAGTTTTCAGCCCCAGCATTTT. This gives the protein CASNSGQSFQPQHF.

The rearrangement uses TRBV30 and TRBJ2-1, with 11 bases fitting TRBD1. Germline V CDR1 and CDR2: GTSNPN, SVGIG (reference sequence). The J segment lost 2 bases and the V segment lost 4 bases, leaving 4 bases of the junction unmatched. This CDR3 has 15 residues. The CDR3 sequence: CAWTTGQGAYNEQFF. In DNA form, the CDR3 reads TGTGCCTGGACAACGGGACAGGGGGCCTACAATGAGCAGTTCTTC.